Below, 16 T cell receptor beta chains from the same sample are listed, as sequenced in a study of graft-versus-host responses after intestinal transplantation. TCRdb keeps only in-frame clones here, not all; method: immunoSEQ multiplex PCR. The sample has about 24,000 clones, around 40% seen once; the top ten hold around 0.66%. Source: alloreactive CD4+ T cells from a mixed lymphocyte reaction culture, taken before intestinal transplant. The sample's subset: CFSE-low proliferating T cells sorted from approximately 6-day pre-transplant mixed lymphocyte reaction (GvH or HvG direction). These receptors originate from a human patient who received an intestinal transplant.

The CDR3 DNA reads TGTGCCAGCAGCCCTAGTGGACAGCGCCAAGAGACCCAGTACTTC. Its translation is CASSPSGQRQETQYF. The chain joins TRBV4-2 to TRBJ2-5; tentatively, D is TRBD1 (6 bases). V was trimmed by 4 bases and J by 1 base, leaving 13 bases between them. The CDR3 has 15 amino acids. CDR1 and CDR2 from the germline V gene are LGHNA and YNFKEQ.

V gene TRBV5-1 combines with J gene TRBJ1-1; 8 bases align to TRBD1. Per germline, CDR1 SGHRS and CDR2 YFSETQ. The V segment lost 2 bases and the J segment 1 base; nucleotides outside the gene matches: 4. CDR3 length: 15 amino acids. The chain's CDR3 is CASSFRDRPNTEAFF. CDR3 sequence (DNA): TGCGCCAGCAGCTTCCGGGACAGGCCGAACACTGAAGCTTTCTTT.

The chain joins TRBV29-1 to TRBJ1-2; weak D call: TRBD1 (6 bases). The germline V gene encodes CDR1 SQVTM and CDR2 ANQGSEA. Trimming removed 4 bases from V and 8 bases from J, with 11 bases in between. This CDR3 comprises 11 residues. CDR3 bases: TGCAGCGTTGGAGGGGGTGAAGGCTACACCTTC. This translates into CSVGGGEGYTF.

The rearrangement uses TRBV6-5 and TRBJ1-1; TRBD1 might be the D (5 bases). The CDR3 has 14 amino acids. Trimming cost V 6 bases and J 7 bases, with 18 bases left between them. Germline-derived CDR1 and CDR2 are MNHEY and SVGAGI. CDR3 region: CASRSTQGAGEAFF. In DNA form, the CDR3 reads TGTGCCAGCAGGTCAACTCAGGGCGCTGGTGAAGCTTTCTTT.

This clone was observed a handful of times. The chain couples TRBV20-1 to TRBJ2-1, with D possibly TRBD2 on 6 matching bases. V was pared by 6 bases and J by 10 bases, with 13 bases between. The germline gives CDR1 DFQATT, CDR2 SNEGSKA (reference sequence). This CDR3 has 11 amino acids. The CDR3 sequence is CSAGLGREQFF. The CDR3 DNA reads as TGCAGTGCGGGCTTAGGGAGGGAGCAGTTCTTC.

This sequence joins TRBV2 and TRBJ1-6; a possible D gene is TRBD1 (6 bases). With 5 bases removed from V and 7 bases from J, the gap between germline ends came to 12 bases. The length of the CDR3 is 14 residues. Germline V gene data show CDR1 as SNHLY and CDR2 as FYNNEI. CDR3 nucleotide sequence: TGTGCCAGCAGTATTACAGGGACGAATTCACCCCTCCACTTT. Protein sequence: CASSITGTNSPLHF.

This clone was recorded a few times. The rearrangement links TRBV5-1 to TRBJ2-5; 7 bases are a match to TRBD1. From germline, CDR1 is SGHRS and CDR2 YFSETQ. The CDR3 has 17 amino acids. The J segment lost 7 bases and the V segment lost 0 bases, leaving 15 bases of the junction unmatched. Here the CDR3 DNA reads TGCGCCAGCAGCTTGGTAGGGGGCGCCTCCGGTGAATCGACCCAGTACTTC. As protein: CASSLVGGASGESTQYF.

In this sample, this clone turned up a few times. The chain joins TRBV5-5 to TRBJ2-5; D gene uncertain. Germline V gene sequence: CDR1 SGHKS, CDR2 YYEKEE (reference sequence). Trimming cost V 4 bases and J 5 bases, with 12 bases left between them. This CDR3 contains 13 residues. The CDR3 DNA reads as TGTGCCAGCAGCGGGTACAGCTACGAGACCCAGTACTTC. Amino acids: CASSGYSYETQYF.

The CDR3 reads CASSLGQDYEQYF. The CDR3 DNA follows: TGTGCCAGCAGCCTCGGACAAGACTACGAGCAGTACTTC. The rearrangement joins TRBV5-6 to TRBJ2-7, with D possibly matching TRBD1 (5 bases). Per germline, CDR1 SGHDT and CDR2 YYEEEE. V lost 4 bases and J lost 3, with 11 bases in between. CDR3 length: 13 amino acids.

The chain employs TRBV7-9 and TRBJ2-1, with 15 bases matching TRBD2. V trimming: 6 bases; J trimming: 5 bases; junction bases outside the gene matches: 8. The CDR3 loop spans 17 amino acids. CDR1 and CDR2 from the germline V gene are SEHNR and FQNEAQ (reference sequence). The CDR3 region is CASSLRTSGGVNNEQFF. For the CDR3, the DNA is TGTGCCAGCAGTTTACGGACTAGCGGGGGGGTTAACAATGAGCAGTTCTTC.

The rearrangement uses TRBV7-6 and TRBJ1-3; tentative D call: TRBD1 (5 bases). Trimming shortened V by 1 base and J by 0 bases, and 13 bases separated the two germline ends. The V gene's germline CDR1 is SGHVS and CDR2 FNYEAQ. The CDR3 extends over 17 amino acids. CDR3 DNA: TGTGCCAGCAGCTTAGGGTCCAGGGTCGTCTCTGGAAACACCATATATTTT. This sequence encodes CASSLGSRVVSGNTIYF.

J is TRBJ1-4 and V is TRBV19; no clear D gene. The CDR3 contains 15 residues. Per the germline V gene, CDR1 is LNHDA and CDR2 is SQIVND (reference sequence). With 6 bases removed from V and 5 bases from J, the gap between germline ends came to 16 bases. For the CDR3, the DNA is TGTGCCAGTAGCTTGGGCCGGACTCACAATGAAAAACTGTTTTTT. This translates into CASSLGRTHNEKLFF.

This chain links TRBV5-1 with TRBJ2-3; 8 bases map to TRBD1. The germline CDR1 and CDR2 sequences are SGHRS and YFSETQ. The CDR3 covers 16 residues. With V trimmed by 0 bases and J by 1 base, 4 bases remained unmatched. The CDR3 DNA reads TGCGCCAGCAGCTTGGGGCCGGGACAGGGCACAGATACGCAGTATTTT. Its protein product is CASSLGPGQGTDTQYF.

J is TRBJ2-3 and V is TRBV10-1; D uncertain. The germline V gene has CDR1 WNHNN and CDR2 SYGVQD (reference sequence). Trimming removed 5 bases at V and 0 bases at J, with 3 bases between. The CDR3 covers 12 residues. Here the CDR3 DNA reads TGCGCCAGCAGTCCTAGCACAGATACGCAGTATTTT. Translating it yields CASSPSTDTQYF.

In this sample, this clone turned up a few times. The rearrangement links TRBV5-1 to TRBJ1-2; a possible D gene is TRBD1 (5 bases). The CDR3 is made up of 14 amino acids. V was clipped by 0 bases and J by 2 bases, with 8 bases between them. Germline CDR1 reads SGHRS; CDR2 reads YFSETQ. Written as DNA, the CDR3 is TGCGCCAGCAGCTTGGTGGGGCGGAACTATGGCTACACCTTC. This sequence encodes CASSLVGRNYGYTF.

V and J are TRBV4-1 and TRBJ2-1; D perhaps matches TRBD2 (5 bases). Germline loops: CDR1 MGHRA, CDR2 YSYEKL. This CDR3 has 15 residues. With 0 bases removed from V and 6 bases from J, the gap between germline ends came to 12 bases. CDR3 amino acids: CASSQEGGLVNEQFF. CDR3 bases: TGCGCCAGCAGCCAAGAGGGCGGACTGGTCAATGAGCAGTTCTTC.